These 7 T cell receptor beta chains came from one sample sequenced in a study of response to subunit inactivated influenza vaccine (dated by TCRdb to 2017 to 2018). Sample time point, as interpreted from the label and publication: 45 days after influenza vaccine administration. Preparation of the library involved RT-PCR. The sequencing machine was an Illumina HiSeq 2500. The public reads were quality trimmed at Q25 with fastp and then assembled into clones with MiXCR by TCRdb, keeping productive beta chains. One record per CDR3 amino acid sequence lists the most common genes and DNA. Here the sample has under 200,000 distinct CDR3 sequences; about a tenth occur a single time. Roughly 12% of the sample lies in the top ten. Specimen: non-naive T cells sorted from PBMCs, collected 45 days after vaccination. The meaning of the sample's cell subset or site label: memory T cell fraction. The receptors were gathered from a man aged 45-65 years who received an inactivated influenza vaccine. Donor details come from another sample of the same person, matched by shared clones.

This clonotype has at least ten counts. The chain links TRBV2 to TRBJ2-3; 7 nucleotides line up with TRBD1. V dropped 7 bases and J dropped 6; count of bases not matched to a gene: 16. Germline loops: CDR1 SNHLY, CDR2 FYNNEI. This CDR3 contains 16 residues. This CDR3 is CASILDRASKRDTQYF. DNA of the CDR3: TGTGCCAGCATCCTTGACAGGGCCTCTAAGAGGGATACGCAGTATTTT.

The rearrangement links TRBV7-2 to TRBJ2-1; D may match TRBD1 or TRBD2 (7 bases each). V was trimmed by 0 bases and J by 5 bases, leaving 17 bases between them. In germline, CDR1 is SGHTA, CDR2 FQGNSA. The CDR3 totals 17 residues. CDR3 region: CASSLAGGGTVNNEQFF. Written as DNA, the CDR3 is TGTGCCAGCAGCTTAGCGGGGGGAGGGACAGTAAACAATGAGCAGTTCTTC. Looking up the rest from reference TRBV7-2 and TRBJ2-1 gives the full variable domain: GAGVSQSPSNKVTEKGKDVELRCDPISGHTALYWYRQSLGQGLEFLIYFQGNSAPDKSGLPSDRFSAERTGGSVSTLTIQRTQQEDSAVYLCASSLAGGGTVNNEQFFGPGTRLTVL.

This clonotype was counted ten times or more. V usage is TRBV7-2 and J usage is TRBJ1-6; D is unresolved. CDR1 and CDR2 from the germline V gene are SGHTA and FQGNSA. This CDR3 spans 13 amino acids. V was cut by 3 bases and J by 10 bases, with 10 bases left in between. Here the CDR3 reads CASSFDSTSPLHF. Here the CDR3 DNA reads TGTGCCAGCAGCTTTGACTCGACCTCACCCCTCCACTTT.

V usage is TRBV20-1 and J usage is TRBJ1-6, with D uncertain. The CDR3 spans 15 residues. V gave up 3 bases and J gave up 6 bases, with 15 bases separating them. Germline values: CDR1 DFQATT, CDR2 SNEGSKA (reference sequence). CDR3 region: CSARNLQYSNSPLHF. The DNA of the CDR3 is TGCAGTGCTAGGAATCTACAGTATAGTAATTCACCCCTCCACTTT.

This clonotype has ten or more counts. The chain has TRBV7-9 and TRBJ2-4; 7 nucleotides agree with TRBD1. This CDR3 is 15 amino acids long. The V gene's germline CDR1 is SEHNR and CDR2 FQNEAQ (reference sequence). Trimming cost V 5 bases and J 9 bases; bases outside gene matches: 13. The CDR3 here is CASSGVKGASGIQYF. Here the CDR3 DNA reads TGTGCCAGCAGCGGGGTGAAGGGGGCGTCTGGCATTCAGTACTTC.

The chain couples TRBV12-3 or TRBV12-4 to TRBJ2-3; D remains ambiguous. V lost 4 bases to trimming and J lost 5 bases, with 4 bases between them. The CDR3 consists of 11 residues. CDR3 loop: CASSWRDTQYF. CDR3 bases: TGTGCCAGCAGTTGGAGAGATACGCAGTATTTT.

This clonotype turned up a few times. V is TRBV20-1 and J is TRBJ1-1; unclear D gene. The CDR3 has 13 residues. Germline V gene sequence: CDR1 DFQATT, CDR2 SNEGSKA (reference sequence). The CDR3 region is CSSVGGVGTEAFF. In nucleotides, the CDR3 is TGCAGCTCGGTGGGCGGGGTTGGGACTGAAGCTTTCTTT.